This TCR beta chain was sequenced in a study of blood T cell repertoires in COVID-19. In the study overall: Collection of acute and convalescent COVID-19 samples took place in the United States, Italy and Spain. The cDNA or gDNA used as material had been derived from T cells, B-cell-depleted T cells, or PBMCs.

In the study's own analysis: Researchers report that nucleated cell counts were estimated from reference gene primer amplification. Clones were sequenced by immunoSEQ multiplex PCR, and TCRdb holds only the in-frame ones, with some missing. V, J and clone size reflect that table, while D and trimming were determined from the DNA. The sample has some 160,000 clones; about four fifths are singletons. The CDR3 loop spans 17 amino acids. Germline-derived CDR1 and CDR2 are WSHSY and SAAADI. V shed 7 bases and J 2 bases; nucleotides not matched to a gene: 10. This clone turned up a few times. The sample comprised peripheral blood. J is TRBJ2-1 and V is TRBV10-2; TRBD2 agrees at 11 bases. This receptor was identified in a woman aged 80 or over with acute or convalescent COVID-19. Written as DNA, the CDR3 is TGCGCCAGCACCCCGGGACTAGCGGTTACAACCTACAATGAGCAGTTCTTC. Its translation: CASTPGLAVTTYNEQFF.